This section outlines one T cell receptor (beta chain) sequence together with its context. This entry comes from a study of blood T cell repertoires in COVID-19. Looking at the study overall: T cells, B-cell-depleted T cells, or PBMCs supplied cDNA or gDNA.

Original analysis: Scientists estimated how many nucleated cells there were by amplifying reference gene primers. Produced via immunoSEQ multiplex PCR; TCRdb's table is partial and in-frame only. V and J calls and clone size are given by that table; D and trimming were obtained from the DNA. The sample yields approximately 200,000 clones, roughly nine tenths seen once. Trimming stripped 1 base from V and 0 bases from J, with 9 bases between. This CDR3 has 15 residues. Looked up from germline, CDR1 is MNHEY and CDR2 is SMNVEV (reference sequence). The V call is TRBV27, the J call TRBJ1-1, with D maybe TRBD1 (5 bases). The source is a woman in her 30s with active or convalescent COVID-19. The sequenced sample was peripheral blood. The CDR3 nucleotides are TGTGCCAGCAGTTTATGGTCAGGGATGAACACTGAAGCTTTCTTT. Amino acids: CASSLWSGMNTEAFF.